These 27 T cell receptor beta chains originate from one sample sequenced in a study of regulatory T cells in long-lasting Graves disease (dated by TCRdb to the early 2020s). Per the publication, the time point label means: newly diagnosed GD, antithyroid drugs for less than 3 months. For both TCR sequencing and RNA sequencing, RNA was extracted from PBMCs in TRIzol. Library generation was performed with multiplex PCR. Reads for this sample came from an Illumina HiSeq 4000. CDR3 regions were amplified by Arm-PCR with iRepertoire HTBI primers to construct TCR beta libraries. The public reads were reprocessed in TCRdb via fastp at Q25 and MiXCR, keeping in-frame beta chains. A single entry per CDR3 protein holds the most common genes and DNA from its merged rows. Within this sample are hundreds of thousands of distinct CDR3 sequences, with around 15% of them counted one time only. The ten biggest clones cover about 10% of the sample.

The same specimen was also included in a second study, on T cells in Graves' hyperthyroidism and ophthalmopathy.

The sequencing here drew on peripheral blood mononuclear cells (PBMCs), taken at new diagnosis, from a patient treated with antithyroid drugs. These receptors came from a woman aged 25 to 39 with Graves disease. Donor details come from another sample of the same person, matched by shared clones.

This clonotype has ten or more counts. The CDR3 reads CASSLMLREEYEQYF. The CDR3 bases are TGTGCCAGCAGCTTAATGTTGCGGGAGGAATACGAGCAGTACTTC. This rearrangement joins TRBV7-2 to TRBJ2-7; 8 positions agree with TRBD2. CDR3 size: 15 residues. The J segment lost 4 bases and the V segment lost 2 bases, leaving 7 bases of the junction unmatched. CDR1 is SGHTA, CDR2 FQGNSA, per germline.

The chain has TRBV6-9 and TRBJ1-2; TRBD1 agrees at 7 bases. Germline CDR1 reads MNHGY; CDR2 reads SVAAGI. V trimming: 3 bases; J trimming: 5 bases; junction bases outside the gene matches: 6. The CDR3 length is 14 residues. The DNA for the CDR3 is TGTGCCAGCAGTTACTTGGGACAGCAATATGGCTACACCTTC. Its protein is CASSYLGQQYGYTF.

This CDR3 reads CSARDGGSINEQFF. In nucleotides, the CDR3 is TGCAGTGCTAGAGATGGCGGGAGCATTAATGAGCAGTTCTTC. The V gene is TRBV20-1, the J gene TRBJ2-1, with 7 nucleotides matching TRBD2. CDR1 is DFQATT, CDR2 SNEGSKA, per germline (reference sequence). The CDR3 covers 14 residues. With 0 bases clipped from V and 7 bases from J, the junction kept 6 bases outside the gene matches.

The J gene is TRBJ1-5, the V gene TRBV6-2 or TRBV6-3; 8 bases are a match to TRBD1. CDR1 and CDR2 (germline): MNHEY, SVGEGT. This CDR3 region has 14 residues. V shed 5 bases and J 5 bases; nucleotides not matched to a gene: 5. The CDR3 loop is CASSDRQGYQPQHF. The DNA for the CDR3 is TGTGCCAGCAGTGATAGACAGGGGTATCAGCCCCAGCATTTT.

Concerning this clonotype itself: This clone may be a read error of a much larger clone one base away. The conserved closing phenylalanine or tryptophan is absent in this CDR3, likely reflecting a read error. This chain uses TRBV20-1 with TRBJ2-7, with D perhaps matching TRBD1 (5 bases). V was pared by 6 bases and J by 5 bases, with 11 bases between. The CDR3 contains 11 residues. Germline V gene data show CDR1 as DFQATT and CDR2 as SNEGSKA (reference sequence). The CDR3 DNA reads TGCAGTGCCAGCACCAGGGACGAGCAGTACCTC. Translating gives CSASTRDEQYL.

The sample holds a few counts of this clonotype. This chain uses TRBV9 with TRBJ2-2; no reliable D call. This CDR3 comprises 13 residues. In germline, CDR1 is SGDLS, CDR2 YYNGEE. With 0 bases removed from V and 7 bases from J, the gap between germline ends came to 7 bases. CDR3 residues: CASSVGDLGELFF. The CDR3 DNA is TGTGCCAGCAGCGTAGGGGATCTCGGGGAGCTGTTTTTT.

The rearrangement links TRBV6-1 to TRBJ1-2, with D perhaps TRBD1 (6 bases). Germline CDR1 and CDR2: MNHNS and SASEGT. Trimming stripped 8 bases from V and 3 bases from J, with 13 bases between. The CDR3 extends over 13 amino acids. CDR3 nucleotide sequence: TGTGCCAGCTTCGACAGGTCGTACTATGGCTACACCTTC. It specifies CASFDRSYYGYTF.

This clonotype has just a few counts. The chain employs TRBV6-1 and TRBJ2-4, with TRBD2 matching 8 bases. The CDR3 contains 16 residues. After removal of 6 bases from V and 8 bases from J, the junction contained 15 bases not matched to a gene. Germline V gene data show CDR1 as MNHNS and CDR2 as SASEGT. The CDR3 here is CASSPLPLSGRDIQYF. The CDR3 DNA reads TGTGCCAGCAGCCCACTCCCACTCTCCGGGAGGGACATTCAGTACTTC.

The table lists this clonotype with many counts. In DNA, the CDR3 is TGTGCCGTCCGAGCGGGGAGAGGCTACGAGCAGTACTTC. Protein product: CAVRAGRGYEQYF. The rearrangement uses TRBV10-3 and TRBJ2-7; 7 bases agree with TRBD2. The CDR3 runs to 13 residues. Germline lookup yields CDR1 ENHRY and CDR2 SYGVKD. V was pared by 11 bases and J by 3 bases, with 10 bases of the junction left unmatched.

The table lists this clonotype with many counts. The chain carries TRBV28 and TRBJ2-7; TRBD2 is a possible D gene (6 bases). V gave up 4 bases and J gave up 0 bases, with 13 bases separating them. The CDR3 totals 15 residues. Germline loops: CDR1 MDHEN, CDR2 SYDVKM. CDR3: CASSSVAVSSYEQYF. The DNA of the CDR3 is TGTGCCAGCAGTTCTGTAGCGGTTTCCTCCTACGAGCAGTACTTC.

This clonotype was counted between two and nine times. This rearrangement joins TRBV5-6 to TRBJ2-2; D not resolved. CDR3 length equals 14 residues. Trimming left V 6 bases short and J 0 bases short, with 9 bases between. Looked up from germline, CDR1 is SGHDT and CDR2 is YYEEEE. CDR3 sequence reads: CASTFSSNTGELFF. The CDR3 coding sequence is TGTGCCAGCACCTTTTCGTCGAACACCGGGGAGCTGTTTTTT. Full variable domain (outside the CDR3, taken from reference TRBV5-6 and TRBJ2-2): DAGVTQSPTHLIKTRGQQVTLRCSPKSGHDTVSWYQQALGQGPQFIFQYYEEEERQRGNFPDRFSGHQFPNYSSELNVNALLLGDSALYLCASTFSSNTGELFFGEGSRLTVL.

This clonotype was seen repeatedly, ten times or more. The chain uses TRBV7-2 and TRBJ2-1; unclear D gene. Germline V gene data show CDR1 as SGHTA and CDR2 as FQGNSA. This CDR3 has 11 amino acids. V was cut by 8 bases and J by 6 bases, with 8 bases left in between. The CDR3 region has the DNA TGTGCCAGCTCACAGCTCAATGAGCAGTTCTTC. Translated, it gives CASSQLNEQFF.

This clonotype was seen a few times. The CDR3 is CSAVAGASYEQYF. In nucleotides, the CDR3 is TGCAGTGCCGTAGCGGGTGCCTCCTACGAGCAGTACTTC. The chain has TRBV20-1 and TRBJ2-7; the match to TRBD2 covers 7 bases. The germline CDR1 and CDR2 sequences are DFQATT and SNEGSKA (reference sequence). Trimming took 6 bases from V and 0 from J; bases not matched to a gene: 5. CDR3 length: 13 residues.

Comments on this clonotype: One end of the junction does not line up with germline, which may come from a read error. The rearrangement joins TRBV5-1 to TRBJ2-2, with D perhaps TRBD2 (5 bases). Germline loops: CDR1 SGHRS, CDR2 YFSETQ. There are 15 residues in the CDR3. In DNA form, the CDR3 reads TGCGCCAGCAGCTTGGGGGTTTTGAACACCGGGGAGCCGTTTTTT. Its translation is CASSLGVLNTGEPFF.

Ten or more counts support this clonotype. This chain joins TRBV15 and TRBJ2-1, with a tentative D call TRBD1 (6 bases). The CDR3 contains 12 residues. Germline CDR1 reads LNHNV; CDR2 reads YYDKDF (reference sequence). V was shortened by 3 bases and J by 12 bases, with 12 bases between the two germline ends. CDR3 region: CATSSTGFRQFF. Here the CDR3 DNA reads TGTGCCACCAGCAGCACAGGGTTCCGGCAGTTCTTC.

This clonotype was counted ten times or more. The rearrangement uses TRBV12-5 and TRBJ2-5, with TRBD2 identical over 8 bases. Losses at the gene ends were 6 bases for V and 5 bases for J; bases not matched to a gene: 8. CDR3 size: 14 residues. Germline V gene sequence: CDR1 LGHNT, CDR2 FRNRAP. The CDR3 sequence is CASGRGLASETQYF. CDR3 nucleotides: TGTGCTAGTGGCCGTGGACTAGCCTCCGAGACCCAGTACTTC.

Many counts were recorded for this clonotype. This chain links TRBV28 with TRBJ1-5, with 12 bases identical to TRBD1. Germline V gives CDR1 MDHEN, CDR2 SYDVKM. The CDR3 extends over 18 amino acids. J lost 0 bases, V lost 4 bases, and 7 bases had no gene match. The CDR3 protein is CASSSGTGGTYSNQPQHF. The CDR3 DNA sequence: TGTGCCAGCAGTTCGGGGACAGGGGGCACCTATAGCAATCAGCCCCAGCATTTT.

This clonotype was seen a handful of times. CDR3: CASSLDSSADSNQPQHF. Written as DNA, the CDR3 is TGTGCCAGCAGTTTAGACTCTTCGGCGGATAGCAATCAGCCCCAGCATTTT. The rearrangement uses TRBV12-3 or TRBV12-4 and TRBJ1-5, with unresolved D. The V gene lost 1 base and the J gene lost 0 bases, with 13 bases spanning the gap. CDR3 size: 17 residues.

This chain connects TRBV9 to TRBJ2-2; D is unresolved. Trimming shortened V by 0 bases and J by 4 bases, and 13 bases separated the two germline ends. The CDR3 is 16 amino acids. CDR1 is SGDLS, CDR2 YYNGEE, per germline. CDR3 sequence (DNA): TGTGCCAGCAGCGTAGGGGCAGGACCGAGCACCGGGGAGCTGTTTTTT. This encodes CASSVGAGPSTGELFF.

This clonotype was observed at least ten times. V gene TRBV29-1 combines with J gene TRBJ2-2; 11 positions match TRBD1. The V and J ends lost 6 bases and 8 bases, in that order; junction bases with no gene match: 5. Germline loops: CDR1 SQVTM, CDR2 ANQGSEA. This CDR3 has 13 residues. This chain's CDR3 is CSVGQGAGGELFF. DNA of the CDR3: TGCAGCGTCGGACAGGGGGCTGGAGGGGAGCTGTTTTTT.

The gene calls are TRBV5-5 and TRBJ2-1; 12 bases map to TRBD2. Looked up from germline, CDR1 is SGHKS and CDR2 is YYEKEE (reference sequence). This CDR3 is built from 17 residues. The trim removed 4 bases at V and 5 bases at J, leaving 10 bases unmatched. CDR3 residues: CASSARTSGTGNNEQFF. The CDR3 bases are TGTGCCAGCAGCGCGCGGACTAGCGGGACAGGGAACAATGAGCAGTTCTTC.

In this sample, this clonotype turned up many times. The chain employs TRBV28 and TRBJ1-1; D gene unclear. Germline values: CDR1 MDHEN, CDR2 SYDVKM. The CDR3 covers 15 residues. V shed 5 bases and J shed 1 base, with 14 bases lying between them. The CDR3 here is CASSELDRPNTEAFF. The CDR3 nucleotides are TGTGCCAGCAGTGAACTGGACCGACCGAACACTGAAGCTTTCTTT.

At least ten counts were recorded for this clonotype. CDR3: CASSNDPNEQFF. DNA for the CDR3: TGTGCCAGCAGCAATGATCCAAATGAGCAGTTCTTC. The genes are TRBV12-3 or TRBV12-4 and TRBJ2-1; D is undetermined. The ends were cut back, 6 bases at V and 7 bases at J, with 10 bases in the middle. The CDR3 length is 12 residues.

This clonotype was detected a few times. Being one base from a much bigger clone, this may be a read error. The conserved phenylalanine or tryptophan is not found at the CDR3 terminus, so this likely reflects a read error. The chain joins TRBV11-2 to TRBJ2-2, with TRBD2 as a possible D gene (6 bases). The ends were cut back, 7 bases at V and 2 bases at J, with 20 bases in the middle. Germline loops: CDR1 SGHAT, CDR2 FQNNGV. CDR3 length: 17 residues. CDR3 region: CASNPLGVGSNTGELFV. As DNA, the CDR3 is TGTGCCAGCAACCCTCTGGGGGTCGGGAGTAACACCGGGGAGCTGTTTGTT.

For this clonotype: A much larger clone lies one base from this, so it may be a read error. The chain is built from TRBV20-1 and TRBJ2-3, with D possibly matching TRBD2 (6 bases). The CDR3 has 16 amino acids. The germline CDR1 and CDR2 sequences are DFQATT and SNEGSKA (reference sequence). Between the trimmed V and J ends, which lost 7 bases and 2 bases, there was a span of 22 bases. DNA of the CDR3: TGCAGTGTTAGTGGTGGGAGGACTCTGTACACAGATACGCAGTATTTT. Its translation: CSVSGGRTLYTDTQYF.

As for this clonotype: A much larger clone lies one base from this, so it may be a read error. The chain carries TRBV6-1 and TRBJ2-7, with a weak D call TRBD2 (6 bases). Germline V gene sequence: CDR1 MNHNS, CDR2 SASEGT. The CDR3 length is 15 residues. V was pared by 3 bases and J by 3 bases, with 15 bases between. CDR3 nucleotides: TGTGCCAGCAGTGAGCTGGCTAGCGACAACTACGAGCAGTACTTC. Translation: CASSELASDNYEQYF.

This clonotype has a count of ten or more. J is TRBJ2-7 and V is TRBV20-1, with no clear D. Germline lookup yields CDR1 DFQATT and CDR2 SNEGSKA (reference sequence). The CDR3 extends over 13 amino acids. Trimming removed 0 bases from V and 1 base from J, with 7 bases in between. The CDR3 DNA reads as TGCAGTGCTAGAGATCTGGGTTCCTACGAGCAGTACTTC. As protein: CSARDLGSYEQYF.